The table lists the clone carrying this TCR beta chain with a few counts. Its antigen is undetermined. Any patient presenting with uncontrolled infection, other autoimmune disease, pregnancy or lactation was left out. Thyroid ultrasound and orbital computed tomography, with clinical symptoms and serum thyroxine and TRAb, informed diagnoses. Fresh peripheral blood, more than 8 ml of it, supplied the PBMCs. This specimen belongs to a study of T cells in Graves' hyperthyroidism and ophthalmopathy. Broader study findings: A 13 V-J signature model discriminated ophthalmopathy versus stable hyperthyroidism.

Germline V gene sequence: CDR1 SGHRS, CDR2 YFSETQ. CDR3 length: 16 amino acids. Losses at the gene ends were 4 bases for V and 3 bases for J; bases not matched to a gene: 6. The source material, RNA transcripts, was used to amplify TCR beta CDR3 regions. First-round RT-PCR targeting the TCR CDR3 was performed with the HTBI primer set. TCRdb re-analysed the multiplex PCR reads in MiXCR, keeping a single row per CDR3 protein. The top ten clones hold around 13% of a sample with approximately 430,000 distinct CDR3 sequences, roughly 15% of them seen once. The J gene is TRBJ2-2, the V gene TRBV5-1; 10 nucleotides agree with TRBD1. This TCR was recovered from a man aged 18 to 30 with Graves' ophthalmopathy. Source material: blood. CDR3 bases: TGCGCCAGCAGCATTCCCGGGACAGGGGACACCGGGGAGCTGTTTTTT. Translation gives CASSIPGTGDTGELFF.